The T cell receptor (beta chain) under discussion was sequenced for a study of regulatory T cells in long-lasting Graves disease. Study-level findings and limits: Repertoires from persistent disease leaned toward TRBV28, TRBJ1-2 and TRBJ2-5.

TCR beta libraries were built with iRepertoire HTBI primers and Arm-PCR of CDR3 regions. TCRdb used MiXCR to reprocess the multiplex PCR reads, holding one entry per CDR3 protein. The sample consists of a few hundred thousand distinct CDR3 sequences, approximately 23% of them appearing once. This CDR3 is built from 14 residues. Trimming at V came to 6 bases and at J to 4 bases, leaving 7 bases not matched to a gene. CDR1 is DFQATT, CDR2 SNEGSKA, per germline (reference sequence). At least ten counts were recorded for this clonotype. Its antigen is not identified. Specified time point: persistent/refractory GD, antithyroid drugs over 5 years with positive TRAb. PBMCs provided the RNA from which the TCR library was made. In each case, Graves' disease was diagnosed per American Thyroid Association guidelines.

The rearrangement uses TRBV20-1 and TRBJ2-5; TRBD2 agrees at 11 bases. The sample was peripheral blood mononuclear cells (PBMCs), taken when the disease was refractory, from a patient treated with antithyroid drugs. This clonotype originated in a woman between 40 and 55 years old with Graves disease. The CDR3: CSAVAGGRPETQYF. The CDR3 DNA is TGCAGTGCAGTAGCGGGAGGGCGTCCAGAGACCCAGTACTTC.